This TCR beta chain originates from a study of OX40 agonist ivuxolimab in advanced cancers. Sequencing used immunoSEQ multiplex PCR; TCRdb keeps in-frame clones, though not all of them. Among approximately 13,000 clones listed, roughly nine tenths were seen once. Germline CDR1 is SGHRS and CDR2 is YFSETQ. V lost 1 base and J lost 5, with 9 bases in between. This CDR3 has 13 residues. In this sample, this clone turned up once. This receptor was identified in an adult with an advanced solid tumor such as melanoma, head and neck, liver or kidney cancer. The V and J genes are TRBV5-1 and TRBJ2-5; unclear D gene. The sample here was CD4+ or CD8+ T cells sorted from blood, taken in a trial of the OX40 agonist ivuxolimab. CDR3 in amino acids: CASSLWGGETQYF. For the CDR3, the DNA is TGCGCCAGCAGCTTGTGGGGTGGGGAGACCCAGTACTTC.